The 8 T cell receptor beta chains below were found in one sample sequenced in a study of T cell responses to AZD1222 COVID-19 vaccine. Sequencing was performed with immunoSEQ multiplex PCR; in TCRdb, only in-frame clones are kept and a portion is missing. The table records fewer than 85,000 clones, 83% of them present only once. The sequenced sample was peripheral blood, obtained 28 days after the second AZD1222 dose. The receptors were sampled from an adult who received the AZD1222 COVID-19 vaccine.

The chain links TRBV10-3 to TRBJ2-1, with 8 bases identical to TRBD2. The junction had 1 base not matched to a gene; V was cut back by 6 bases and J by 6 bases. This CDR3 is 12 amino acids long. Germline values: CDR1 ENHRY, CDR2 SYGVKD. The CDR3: CAISGGVNEQFF. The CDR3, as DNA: TGTGCCATCAGCGGGGGGGTCAATGAGCAGTTCTTC.

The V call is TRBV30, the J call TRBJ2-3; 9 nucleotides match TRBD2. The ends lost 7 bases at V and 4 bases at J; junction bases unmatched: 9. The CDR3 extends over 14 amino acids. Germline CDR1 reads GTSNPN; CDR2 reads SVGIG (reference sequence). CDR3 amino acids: CASYTSGFPDTQYF. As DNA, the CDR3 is TGTGCCTCGTATACTAGCGGGTTCCCAGATACGCAGTATTTT.

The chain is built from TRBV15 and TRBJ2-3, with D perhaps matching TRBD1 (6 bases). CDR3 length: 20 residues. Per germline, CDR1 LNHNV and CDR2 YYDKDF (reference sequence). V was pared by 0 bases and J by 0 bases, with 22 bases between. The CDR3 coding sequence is TGTGCCACCAGCAGAGATAGGTCGACAACATGGGGGCCTAGCACAGATACGCAGTATTTT. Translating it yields CATSRDRSTTWGPSTDTQYF.

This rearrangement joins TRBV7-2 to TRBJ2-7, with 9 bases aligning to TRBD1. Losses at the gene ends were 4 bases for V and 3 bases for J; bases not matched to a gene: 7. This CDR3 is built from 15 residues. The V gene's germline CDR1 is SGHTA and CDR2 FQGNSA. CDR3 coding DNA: TGTGCCAGCAGCTCCACGGGACAGGGATTCTACGAGCAGTACTTC. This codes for CASSSTGQGFYEQYF.

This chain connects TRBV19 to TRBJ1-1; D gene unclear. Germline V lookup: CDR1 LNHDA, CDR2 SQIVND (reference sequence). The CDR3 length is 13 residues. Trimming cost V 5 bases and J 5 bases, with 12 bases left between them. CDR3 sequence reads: CASSSGLGTEAFF. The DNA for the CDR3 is TGTGCCAGTAGTTCGGGATTGGGGACTGAAGCTTTCTTT. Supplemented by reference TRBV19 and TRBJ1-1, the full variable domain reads DGGITQSPKYLFRKEGQNVTLSCEQNLNHDAMYWYRQDPGQGLRLIYYSQIVNDFQKGDIAEGYSVSREKKESFPLTVTSAQKNPTAFYLCASSSGLGTEAFFGQGTRLTVV.

The DNA of the CDR3 is TGTGCCAGCAGCTATACAGTTAGGAGCACTGAAGCTTTCTTT. Protein product: CASSYTVRSTEAFF. The J gene is TRBJ1-1, the V gene TRBV7-2, with D uncertain. Germline CDR1 is SGHTA and CDR2 is FQGNSA. With 4 bases removed from V and 4 bases from J, the gap between germline ends came to 13 bases. CDR3 size: 14 residues. The whole variable domain, remainder taken from reference TRBV7-2 and TRBJ1-1, is GAGVSQSPSNKVTEKGKDVELRCDPISGHTALYWYRQSLGQGLEFLIYFQGNSAPDKSGLPSDRFSAERTGGSVSTLTIQRTQQEDSAVYLCASSYTVRSTEAFFGQGTRLTVV.

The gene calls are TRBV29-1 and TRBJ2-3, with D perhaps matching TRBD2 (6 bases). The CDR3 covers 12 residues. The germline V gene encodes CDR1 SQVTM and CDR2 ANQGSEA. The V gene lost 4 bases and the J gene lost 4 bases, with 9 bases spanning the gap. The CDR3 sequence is CSVGRESDTQYF. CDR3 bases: TGCAGCGTTGGACGGGAGTCAGATACGCAGTATTTT.

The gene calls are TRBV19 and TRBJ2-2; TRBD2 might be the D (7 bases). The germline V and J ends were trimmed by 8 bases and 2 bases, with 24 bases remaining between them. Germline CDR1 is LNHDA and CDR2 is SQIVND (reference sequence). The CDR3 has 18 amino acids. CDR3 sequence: CASAIGRFGGRNTGELFF. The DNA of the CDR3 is TGTGCCAGTGCAATAGGTCGTTTCGGGGGGCGCAACACCGGGGAGCTGTTTTTT. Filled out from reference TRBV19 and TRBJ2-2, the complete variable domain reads DGGITQSPKYLFRKEGQNVTLSCEQNLNHDAMYWYRQDPGQGLRLIYYSQIVNDFQKGDIAEGYSVSREKKESFPLTVTSAQKNPTAFYLCASAIGRFGGRNTGELFFGEGSRLTVL.